This passage covers 11 T cell receptor beta chains from one sample sequenced in a study of T cells in Graves' hyperthyroidism and ophthalmopathy (dated by TCRdb to the late 2010s). Library prep was done by multiplex PCR. The data were produced on an Illumina HiSeq 2000. TCR beta CDR3 regions were amplified from RNA transcripts. A first-round RT-PCR of the TCR CDR3 used the HTBI primer set with the Qiagen OneStep RT-PCR kit. TCRdb handled the public reads itself, with Q25 trimming in fastp and clone calling in MiXCR, and kept productive beta chains. Each entry merges the rows of one CDR3 protein and shows their most common DNA and genes. For this sample the table gives some 370,000 distinct CDR3 sequences, of which 17% were detected only once. Of the sample, 30% to 40% is held by the ten largest clones. The sequenced sample consisted of blood. These receptor sequences come from a woman aged 30 to 39 with Graves' hyperthyroidism that later progressed to Graves' ophthalmopathy.

This chain joins TRBV29-1 and TRBJ2-5; D gene uncertain. The CDR3 runs to 14 residues. The V and J ends lost 1 base and 5 bases respectively, with 14 bases between them. Germline V gives CDR1 SQVTM, CDR2 ANQGSEA. The CDR3, as DNA: TGCAGCGTTGAAGTTAACTTAGCCGGGGAGACCCAGTACTTC. Protein product: CSVEVNLAGETQYF.

This clonotype appeared a few times. The chain links TRBV12-3 or TRBV12-4 to TRBJ2-4; TRBD2 matches 8 bases. This CDR3 spans 14 amino acids. J gave up 7 bases and V 3 bases, and 5 bases lay outside the gene matches. CDR3 sequence reads: CASSLRGETNIQYF. Here the CDR3 DNA reads TGTGCCAGCAGTTTGCGGGGGGAGACGAACATTCAGTACTTC.

This clonotype was observed a few times. The genes are TRBV20-1 and TRBJ2-1; D gene uncertain. Trimming stripped 2 bases from V and 0 bases from J, with 8 bases between. Germline loops: CDR1 DFQATT, CDR2 SNEGSKA (reference sequence). The CDR3 runs to 14 residues. The CDR3: CSARSVSSYNEQFF. DNA for the CDR3: TGCAGTGCTAGAAGTGTGAGCTCCTACAATGAGCAGTTCTTC.

The rearrangement uses TRBV7-9 and TRBJ1-3; D might be TRBD1 (6 bases). The CDR3 spans 16 residues. Germline CDR1 and CDR2: SEHNR and FQNEAQ (reference sequence). Trimming left V 1 base short and J 2 bases short, with 12 bases between. The CDR3 DNA reads as TGTGCCAGCAGCTTAGAGAGGGACAACCCTGGAAACACCATATATTTT. As protein: CASSLERDNPGNTIYF.

At least ten counts were recorded for this clonotype. The chain recombines TRBV28 with TRBJ2-5; 10 bases agree with TRBD1. CDR3 size: 15 residues. Germline V gives CDR1 MDHEN, CDR2 SYDVKM. Losses at the gene ends were 7 bases for V and 1 base for J; bases not matched to a gene: 6. The CDR3 region is CASTSRTGGQETQYF. Here the CDR3 DNA reads TGTGCCAGCACCTCCCGGACAGGGGGCCAAGAGACCCAGTACTTC.

This clonotype appeared many times. The chain links TRBV18 to TRBJ1-2, with D maybe TRBD1 (6 bases). The length of the CDR3 is 14 residues. Germline V gene data show CDR1 as KGHSH and CDR2 as LQKENI. The ends were cut back, 3 bases at V and 2 bases at J, with 10 bases in the middle. DNA of the CDR3: TGTGCCAGCTCACCTGGGACACCCAACTATGGCTACACCTTC. Amino acid sequence: CASSPGTPNYGYTF.

CDR3 loop: CAGSAARLAGYVDEQFF. For the CDR3, the DNA is TGTGCCGGAAGTGCCGCTAGACTAGCGGGATACGTCGATGAGCAGTTCTTC. This chain joins TRBV2 and TRBJ2-1, with 11 bases matching TRBD2. Germline loops: CDR1 SNHLY, CDR2 FYNNEI. Trimming took 11 bases from V and 8 from J; bases not matched to a gene: 20. The CDR3 is 17 residues long.

This clonotype turned up a few times. The J gene is TRBJ2-7, the V gene TRBV12-3 or TRBV12-4; tentatively, D is TRBD2 (5 bases). CDR3 size: 14 residues. Deletions cut 5 bases from V and 0 bases from J, with 11 bases between. CDR3 loop: CASSPYAGSYEQYF. The CDR3 nucleotides read TGTGCCAGCAGTCCATACGCGGGCTCCTACGAGCAGTACTTC.

This clonotype was found many times. The chain uses TRBV19 and TRBJ1-5; 10 bases align to TRBD1. J was trimmed by 8 bases and V by 5 bases; bases with no gene match: 12. Per germline, CDR1 LNHDA and CDR2 SQIVND (reference sequence). The CDR3 runs to 16 residues. CDR3 sequence (DNA): TGTGCCAGTAGTGCGCTTAGACAGGGGGCGGGGAAGCCCCAGCATTTT. It encodes CASSALRQGAGKPQHF. The entire variable domain, with the rest obtained from reference TRBV19 and TRBJ1-5, is as follows: DGGITQSPKYLFRKEGQNVTLSCEQNLNHDAMYWYRQDPGQGLRLIYYSQIVNDFQKGDIAEGYSVSREKKESFPLTVTSAQKNPTAFYLCASSALRQGAGKPQHFGDGTRLSIL.

This clonotype was seen many times. The gene calls are TRBV2 and TRBJ1-5, with D possibly matching TRBD1 (5 bases). Per germline, CDR1 SNHLY and CDR2 FYNNEI. Trimming left V 6 bases short and J 5 bases short, with 11 bases between. CDR3 length: 13 amino acids. The CDR3 sequence is CASRERGYQPQHF. Here the CDR3 DNA reads TGTGCCAGCAGGGAAAGGGGCTATCAGCCCCAGCATTTT.

This clonotype was recorded at least ten times. The rearrangement uses TRBV12-3 or TRBV12-4 and TRBJ2-7, with D unresolved. V was trimmed by 3 bases and J by 5 bases, leaving 5 bases between them. The CDR3 runs to 11 residues. Written as DNA, the CDR3 is TGTGCCAGCAGTTTCAGTCACGAGCAGTACTTC. It is translated as CASSFSHEQYF.